These 21 T cell receptor beta chains originate from one sample sequenced in a study of cytomegalovirus exposure and HLA in healthy donors. This PCR relied on a set of 60 Vbeta primers and 13 Jbeta primers. Clones were read by immunoSEQ multiplex PCR, and TCRdb kept only the in-frame ones, dropping some. The sample shows approximately 140,000 clones, roughly 87% of them seen only once. Input material: PBMCs. These receptors came from a middle-aged woman in good health and CMV-seronegative.

The V call is TRBV5-8, the J call TRBJ2-2; tentatively, D is TRBD2 (6 bases). V lost 0 bases to trimming and J lost 3 bases, with 12 bases between them. From germline, CDR1 is SGHTS and CDR2 YDEGEE. CDR3 size: 16 residues. CDR3 nucleotide sequence: TGTGCCAGCAGCTTGGTAGTTAGCGGATACACCGGGGAGCTGTTTTTT. The encoded protein is CASSLVVSGYTGELFF.

V usage is TRBV27 and J usage is TRBJ2-3; D may be TRBD1 (5 bases). Trimming took off 3 bases at V and 1 base at J, with 5 bases between the two ends. Germline values: CDR1 MNHEY, CDR2 SMNVEV (reference sequence). CDR3 size: 13 residues. The CDR3 coding sequence is TGTGCCAGCAGTTTCAGGGGCACAGATACGCAGTATTTT. Translated: CASSFRGTDTQYF.

The CDR3 region has the DNA TGCGCCAGCAGCGTGCCACTAGCGGGAGCCACCTACGAGCAGTACTTC. Its translation: CASSVPLAGATYEQYF. The chain uses TRBV5-1 and TRBJ2-7, with 11 bases aligning to TRBD2. The CDR3 has 16 amino acids. J lost 2 bases, V lost 4 bases, and 8 bases had no gene match. Germline-derived CDR1 and CDR2 are SGHRS and YFSETQ.

This chain links TRBV18 with TRBJ2-4; 7 nucleotides match TRBD1. From germline, CDR1 is KGHSH and CDR2 LQKENI. J gave up 5 bases and V 6 bases, and 4 bases lay outside the gene matches. The CDR3 runs to 13 residues. This chain's CDR3 is CASSVGQENIQYF. The CDR3 nucleotides read TGTGCCAGCTCCGTCGGACAGGAAAACATTCAGTACTTC.

The chain combines TRBV5-1 with TRBJ2-7, with 7 positions matching TRBD2. Looked up from germline, CDR1 is SGHRS and CDR2 is YFSETQ. Trimming at V came to 0 bases and at J to 9 bases, leaving 15 bases not matched to a gene. The CDR3 sequence is 16 residues long. The CDR3 reads CASSLALAGRVDAQYF. The CDR3 nucleotides are TGCGCCAGCAGCTTGGCCCTCGCGGGGAGGGTCGATGCGCAGTACTTC.

CDR3 DNA: TGTGCCTGGAGGGGTTCGCCAGGGCGGGAAAAACTGTTTTTT. Its translation is CAWRGSPGREKLFF. The chain carries TRBV30 and TRBJ1-4, with D perhaps TRBD1 (5 bases). Germline assignment: CDR1 GTSNPN and CDR2 SVGIG (reference sequence). The CDR3 sequence is 14 residues long. V was shortened by 3 bases and J by 8 bases, with 16 bases between the two germline ends. The whole variable domain, filled in from reference TRBV30 and TRBJ1-4, reads SQTIHQWPATLVQPVGSPLSLECTVEGTSNPNLYWYRQAAGRGLQLLFYSVGIGQISSEVPQNLSASRPQDRQFILSSKKLLLSDSGFYLCAWRGSPGREKLFFGSGTQLSVL.

The V and J genes are TRBV28 and TRBJ1-2, with TRBD1 as a possible D gene (5 bases). Trimming took 3 bases from V and 5 from J, leaving 10 bases between them. This CDR3 region has 13 residues. Per the germline V gene, CDR1 is MDHEN and CDR2 is SYDVKM. The DNA of the CDR3 is TGTGCCAGCAGTTTGGTGACAGCATATGGCTACACCTTC. Its protein is CASSLVTAYGYTF.

V is TRBV6-6 and J is TRBJ2-1; weak D call: TRBD2 (6 bases). Germline CDR1 and CDR2: MNHNY and SVGAGI (reference sequence). The CDR3 sequence is 15 residues long. V lost 2 bases to trimming and J lost 8 bases, with 16 bases between them. This CDR3 is CASSYTGGSGDEQFF. The CDR3 DNA reads TGTGCCAGCAGTTACACCGGGGGAAGTGGCGATGAGCAGTTCTTC.

This clone was recorded once. The genes are TRBV7-6 and TRBJ2-3, with 10 bases matching TRBD2. The CDR3 is 14 amino acids. Trimming cost V 7 bases and J 1 base; bases outside gene matches: 2. Germline loops: CDR1 SGHVS, CDR2 FNYEAQ. CDR3 sequence reads: CASTGLAGTDTQYF. CDR3 DNA sequence: TGTGCCAGCACAGGACTAGCGGGCACAGATACGCAGTATTTT. Complete variable domain (other parts from reference TRBV7-6 and TRBJ2-3): GAGVSQSPRYKVTKRGQDVALRCDPISGHVSLYWYRQALGQGPEFLTYFNYEAQQDKSGLPNDRFSAERPEGSISTLTIQRTEQRDSAMYRCASTGLAGTDTQYFGPGTRLTVL.

The chain links TRBV7-9 to TRBJ2-3; D may be TRBD1 (5 bases). Germline V lookup: CDR1 SEHNR, CDR2 FQNEAQ (reference sequence). This CDR3 comprises 14 residues. Between the trimmed V and J ends, which lost 5 bases and 3 bases, there was a span of 12 bases. Written as DNA, the CDR3 is TGTGCCAGCAGCCCCCAGGGTGCGACAGATACGCAGTATTTT. Its translation: CASSPQGATDTQYF.

A remark on this clone: The sample holds other DNA sequences that translate to the same CDR3. This chain links TRBV7-9 with TRBJ2-5; D is possibly TRBD1 (6 bases). Germline CDR1 reads SEHNR; CDR2 reads FQNEAQ (reference sequence). The CDR3 runs 15 residues. Trimming took 5 bases from V and 5 from J, leaving 18 bases between them. In nucleotides, the CDR3 is TGTGCCAGCAGCCCTCCCGCAGGGGTTGGTGAGACCCAGTACTTC. Amino acid sequence: CASSPPAGVGETQYF.

This clone was detected only a few times. V and J are TRBV7-8 and TRBJ2-2; 11 bases map to TRBD2. This CDR3 comprises 18 residues. Germline CDR1 reads SGHVS; CDR2 reads FQNEAQ. The J segment lost 6 bases and the V segment lost 4 bases, leaving 13 bases of the junction unmatched. CDR3 DNA sequence: TGTGCCAGCAGCTCCCGTGCCCTAGCGGGAGGTCCCCCCGGGGAGCTGTTTTTT. It specifies CASSSRALAGGPPGELFF.

This rearrangement joins TRBV6-6 to TRBJ1-5, with D perhaps matching TRBD1 (6 bases). The CDR3 length is 16 residues. Trimming left V 7 bases short and J 0 bases short, with 16 bases between. Germline CDR1 reads MNHNY; CDR2 reads SVGAGI (reference sequence). CDR3 coding DNA: TGTGCCAGCACTCGGACAGTGACTTATAGCAATCAGCCCCAGCATTTT. It specifies CASTRTVTYSNQPQHF.

This sequence joins TRBV9 and TRBJ2-4; TRBD2 aligns across 13 bases. J gave up 3 bases and V 0 bases, and 15 bases lay outside the gene matches. The CDR3 consists of 21 residues. Germline CDR1 SGDLS, CDR2 YYNGEE. The DNA of the CDR3 is TGTGCCAGCAGCGTAGAGCCCCACGGACTAGCGGGAGTCGGCGGCAAAAACATTCAGTACTTC. Amino acid sequence: CASSVEPHGLAGVGGKNIQYF. The complete variable domain, with remaining parts taken from reference TRBV9 and TRBJ2-4, reads DSGVTQTPKHLITATGQRVTLRCSPRSGDLSVYWYQQSLDQGLQFLIQYYNGEERAKGNILERFSAQQFPDLHSELNLSSLELGDSALYFCASSVEPHGLAGVGGKNIQYFGAGTRLSVL.

The chain is built from TRBV27 and TRBJ2-1, with 13 positions matching TRBD2. CDR3 length equals 17 residues. CDR1 is MNHEY and CDR2 is SMNVEV in the germline V gene (reference sequence). The V gene end was trimmed by 7 bases and the J gene end by 7 bases; junction bases not matched to a gene: 13. This CDR3 reads CASTPGLAGFPRNEQFF. The CDR3, as DNA: TGTGCCAGCACCCCGGGACTAGCGGGGTTCCCCCGAAATGAGCAGTTCTTC.

The V gene is TRBV5-6, the J gene TRBJ2-3; D unclear. The CDR3 extends over 12 amino acids. V lost 0 bases and J lost 7, with 6 bases in between. Germline V gene sequence: CDR1 SGHDT, CDR2 YYEEEE. CDR3 loop: CASSLATNTQYF. CDR3 bases: TGTGCCAGCAGCTTGGCGACAAATACGCAGTATTTT.

This chain uses TRBV7-2 with TRBJ2-3; 7 bases align to TRBD2. Germline CDR1 SGHTA, CDR2 FQGNSA. This CDR3 has 14 residues. V lost 5 bases, J lost 0 bases, and 2 bases stayed unmatched. CDR3 nucleotides: TGTGCCAGCAGCCGCGGGGGAAGCACAGATACGCAGTATTTT. It specifies CASSRGGSTDTQYF.

The chain joins TRBV19 to TRBJ1-2, with no clear D. The CDR3 loop spans 15 amino acids. Looked up from germline, CDR1 is LNHDA and CDR2 is SQIVND (reference sequence). Trimming took 0 bases from V and 4 from J, leaving 12 bases between them. The CDR3 DNA follows: TGTGCCAGTAGTATAGATCTGGAGGACCTCTATGGCTACACCTTC. It translates to CASSIDLEDLYGYTF.

V usage is TRBV5-1 and J usage is TRBJ2-1; a possible D gene is TRBD2 (5 bases). The CDR3 totals 15 residues. Trimming shortened V by 2 bases and J by 7 bases, and 16 bases separated the two germline ends. Germline V CDR1 and CDR2: SGHRS, YFSETQ. The CDR3 nucleotides read TGCGCCAGCAGCTTACCCCGGGCTAGCCGTAATGAGCAGTTCTTC. Encoded protein: CASSLPRASRNEQFF. Filled out from reference TRBV5-1 and TRBJ2-1, the complete variable domain reads KAGVTQTPRYLIKTRGQQVTLSCSPISGHRSVSWYQQTPGQGLQFLFEYFSETQRNKGNFPGRFSGRQFSNSRSEMNVSTLELGDSALYLCASSLPRASRNEQFFGPGTRLTVL.

The rearrangement links TRBV9 to TRBJ2-7; 7 nucleotides line up with TRBD1. The CDR3 contains 15 residues. J gave up 0 bases and V 1 base, and 4 bases lay outside the gene matches. Germline-derived CDR1 and CDR2 are SGDLS and YYNGEE. The CDR3 sequence: CASSVTDRSSYEQYF. The CDR3 region has the DNA TGTGCCAGCAGCGTAACGGACAGGAGCTCCTACGAGCAGTACTTC.

The DNA of the CDR3 is TGCGCCAGCAGCCGCGGACTAGCGGTTGCTGAGCAGTTCTTC. Its translation is CASSRGLAVAEQFF. This chain connects TRBV4-3 to TRBJ2-1; TRBD2 aligns across 10 bases. V shed 4 bases and J 9 bases; nucleotides not matched to a gene: 6. This CDR3 spans 14 amino acids. Germline V lookup: CDR1 LGHNA, CDR2 YSLEER.